What follows are 3 T cell receptor beta chains derived from one specimen sequenced in a study of shared clonotypes between healthy human individuals (dated by TCRdb to about 2020). Library method: the immunoSEQ multiplex PCR assay. What TCRdb holds here is the immuneACCESS table cut down to in-frame rearrangements. Part of the clones is not present; checked against another copy, under half of the missing clones reflect an unresolved V gene, and the others are unexplained. The sample table lists 500,000 to 650,000 clones, roughly four fifths of them with a count of one. Of the sample, 12% falls within the top ten clones. Sequencing was performed on PBMCs. These receptors originate from a woman aged 35 to 49 in good health. Some clones in this sample may be carry-over from other donors' samples.

The chain uses TRBV13 and TRBJ2-7; D is undetermined. The germline V and J ends were trimmed by 2 bases and 3 bases, with 8 bases remaining between them. This CDR3 has 13 residues. Germline V gives CDR1 PRHDT, CDR2 FYEKMQ (reference sequence). CDR3 bases: TGTGCCAGCAGCTTAAACATGCTCTACGAGCAGTACTTC. Amino acids: CASSLNMLYEQYF.

As to this clone: The likely explanation is a read error, given a far larger clone one base away. Other nucleotide sequences from this sample produce the same CDR3. The chain joins TRBV2 to TRBJ2-2; 10 bases map to TRBD1. The CDR3 length is 16 residues. The germline V gene encodes CDR1 SNHLY and CDR2 FYNNEI. With V trimmed by 8 bases and J by 5 bases, 11 bases remained unmatched. The CDR3 DNA is TGTGCCAGCTCCGGGACAGGGGTCGGTCTAACCGGGGAGCTGTTTTTT. Translated, it gives CASSGTGVGLTGELFF.

The chain links TRBV4-1 to TRBJ2-7; 10 positions match TRBD2. After removal of 4 bases from V and 4 bases from J, the junction contained 16 bases not matched to a gene. The CDR3 totals 18 residues. The germline V gene encodes CDR1 MGHRA and CDR2 YSYEKL. CDR3 in amino acids: CASSPGLSGRARWYEQYF. As DNA, the CDR3 is TGCGCCAGCAGCCCAGGACTGAGCGGGAGGGCCCGGTGGTACGAGCAGTACTTC.